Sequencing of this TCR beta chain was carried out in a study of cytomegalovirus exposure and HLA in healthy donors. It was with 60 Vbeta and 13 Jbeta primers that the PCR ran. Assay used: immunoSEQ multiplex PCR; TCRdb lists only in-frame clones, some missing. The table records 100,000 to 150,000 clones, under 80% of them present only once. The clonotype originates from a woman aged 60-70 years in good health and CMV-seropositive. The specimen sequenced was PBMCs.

For the CDR3, the DNA is TGTGCCAGTAGCCCTTTAGACTCCGGGGGCTATGGCTACACCTTC. Its protein is CASSPLDSGGYGYTF. The chain recombines TRBV19 with TRBJ1-2; tentatively, D is TRBD1 (5 bases). Per germline, CDR1 LNHDA and CDR2 SQIVND (reference sequence). The V and J ends lost 6 bases and 4 bases respectively, with 18 bases between them. The CDR3 has 15 residues.